This T cell receptor (beta chain) was sequenced for a study of beta chain features in type 1 diabetes. Study outcomes and limitations: When Type 1 diabetes patients were examined, their TCRB CDR3s proved moderately but significantly shorter in all four CD4+ subsets.

Reverse transcription of all isolated RNA meant that expressed TCRB transcripts were sequenced. Some clones are missing from TCRdb's copy, which holds only in-frame ones; the method was immunoSEQ multiplex PCR. This table holds some 200,000 clones, around 15% found once. The ends were cut back, 1 base at V and 1 base at J, with 8 bases in the middle. Germline lookup yields CDR1 SGHTA and CDR2 FQGNSA. The length of the CDR3 is 14 residues. Note on this clone: Antigen unknown.

Sequencing was performed on naive CD4+ T cells from blood. The receptor comes from a man aged 30 to 39 with type 1 diabetes. The rearrangement links TRBV7-2 to TRBJ2-7; TRBD1 might be the D (6 bases). CDR3 DNA: TGTGCCAGCAGCTTAGTTGGGACATCCTACGAGCAGTACTTC. It specifies CASSLVGTSYEQYF.